This T cell receptor (beta chain) was identified in a study of blood T cell repertoires in COVID-19. For the study at large: Sites across the United States, Italy and Spain contributed samples from acute and convalescent COVID-19. PBMCs, B-cell-depleted T cells, or T cells provided the cDNA or gDNA that made up the material.

Original processing notes: Nucleated cell number was recorded as an estimate derived from reference gene primer amplification. The assay was immunoSEQ multiplex PCR, and TCRdb's table has in-frame clones only and misses some. D and trimming come from the DNA, and the V and J calls and clone size come from that table. Of roughly 150,000 clones detected, around 85% appear once; the ten largest clones hold 11%. The CDR3 is 13 amino acids. Looked up from germline, CDR1 is SEHNR and CDR2 is FQNEAQ (reference sequence). Trimming shortened V by 5 bases and J by 4 bases, and 11 bases separated the two germline ends.

The sequence was collected from a man in his sixties with active or convalescent COVID-19. The genes are TRBV7-9 and TRBJ1-2, with TRBD1 as a possible D gene (5 bases). The sample comprised peripheral blood. The CDR3 nucleotides read TGTGCCAGCAGCCCGACAGAGATCTATGGCTACACCTTC. Residues: CASSPTEIYGYTF. Based on the CDR3 plus reference TRBV7-9 and TRBJ1-2, the full variable domain is DTGVSQNPRHKITKRGQNVTFRCDPISEHNRLYWYRQTLGQGPEFLTYFQNEAQLEKSRLLSDRFSAERPKGSFSTLEIQRTEQGDSAMYLCASSPTEIYGYTFGSGTRLTVV.